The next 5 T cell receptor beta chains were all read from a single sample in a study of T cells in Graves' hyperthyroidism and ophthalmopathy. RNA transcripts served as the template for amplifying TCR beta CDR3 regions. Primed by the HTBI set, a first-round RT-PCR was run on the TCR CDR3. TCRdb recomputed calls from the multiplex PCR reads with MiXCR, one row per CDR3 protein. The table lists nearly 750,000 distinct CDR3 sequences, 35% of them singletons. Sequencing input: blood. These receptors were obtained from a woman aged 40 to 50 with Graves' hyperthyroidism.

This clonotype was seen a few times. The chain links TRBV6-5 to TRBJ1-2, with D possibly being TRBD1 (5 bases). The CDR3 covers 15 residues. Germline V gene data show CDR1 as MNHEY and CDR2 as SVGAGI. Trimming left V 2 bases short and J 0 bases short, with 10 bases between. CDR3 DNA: TGTGCCAGCAGTTACACGGGGGGTGCTAACTATGGCTACACCTTC. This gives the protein CASSYTGGANYGYTF.

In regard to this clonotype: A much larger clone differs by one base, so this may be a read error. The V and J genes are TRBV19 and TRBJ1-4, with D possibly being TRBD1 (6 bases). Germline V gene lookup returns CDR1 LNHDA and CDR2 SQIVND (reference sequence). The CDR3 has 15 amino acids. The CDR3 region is CARSIGGRGDEKLFF. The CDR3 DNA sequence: TGTGCCCGTAGTATCGGAGGGAGGGGGGATGAAAAACTGTTTTTT. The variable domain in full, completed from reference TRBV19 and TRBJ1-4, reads DGGITQSPKYLFRKEGQNVTLSCEQNLNHDAMYWYRQDPGQGLRLIYYSQIVNDFQKGDIAEGYSVSREKKESFPLTVTSAQKNPTAFYLCARSIGGRGDEKLFFGSGTQLSVL.

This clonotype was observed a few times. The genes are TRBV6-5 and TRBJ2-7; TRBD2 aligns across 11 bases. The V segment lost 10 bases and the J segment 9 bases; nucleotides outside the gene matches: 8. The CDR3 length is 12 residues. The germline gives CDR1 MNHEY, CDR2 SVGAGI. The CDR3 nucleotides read TGTGCCACTGGGACTAGCGGAGGCCCGCAGTACTTC. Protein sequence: CATGTSGGPQYF.

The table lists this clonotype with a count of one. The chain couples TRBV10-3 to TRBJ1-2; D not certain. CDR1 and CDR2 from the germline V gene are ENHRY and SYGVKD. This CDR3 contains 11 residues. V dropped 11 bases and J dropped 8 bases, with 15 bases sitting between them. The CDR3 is CAVGPKEGYTF. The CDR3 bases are TGTGCCGTTGGACCCAAGGAAGGCTACACCTTC.

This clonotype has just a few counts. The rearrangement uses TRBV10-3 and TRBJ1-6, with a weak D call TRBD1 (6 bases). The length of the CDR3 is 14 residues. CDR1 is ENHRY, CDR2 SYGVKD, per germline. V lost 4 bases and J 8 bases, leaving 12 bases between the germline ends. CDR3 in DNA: TGTGCCATCAGTGGGGACACGTTCGATTCACCCCTCCACTTT. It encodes CAISGDTFDSPLHF.